This T cell receptor beta chain was sequenced for a study of blood T cell repertoires in COVID-19. For the study at large: Material from acute and convalescent COVID-19 was sourced from the United States, Italy and Spain. PBMCs, B-cell-depleted T cells, or T cells were the source of the cDNA or gDNA that made up the material.

The CDR3 length is 15 residues. V shed 2 bases, J shed 11 bases, and the junction held 14 bases outside the gene matches. The V gene's germline CDR1 is SGHDT and CDR2 YYEEEE. Original methodology: Estimation of nucleated cell counts relied on the amplification of reference gene primers. Produced via immunoSEQ multiplex PCR; TCRdb's table is partial and in-frame only. That table supplies the V and J calls and clone size; D and trimming were determined from the DNA. The table lists over 50,000 clones, 80% to 90% of them singletons. The TCR was taken from a man aged 80 or over with acute or convalescent COVID-19. The gene calls are TRBV5-6 and TRBJ1-1; 8 bases are a match to TRBD1. Sequencing was done on a sample of peripheral blood. The CDR3 DNA reads TGTGCCAGCAGCTTTACGTCCCAAGGACAGGGCGACGCTTTCTTT. It codes for CASSFTSQGQGDAFF.